The source of this T cell receptor (beta chain) is a study of cytomegalovirus exposure and HLA in healthy donors. Study-wide findings and caveats: The authors later linked a missense DCLRE1C variant to TCR beta V- and J-gene trimming. The study designated fewer than 200 TCR beta chains cytomegalovirus-associated. For most TCR beta V segments, an earlier analysis put the productive rate at about 90% or about 30% of the time.

Primers included in the PCR were 60 Vbeta and 13 Jbeta primers. Profiling relied on immunoSEQ multiplex PCR, and the TCRdb table lists in-frame clones only, not all of them. Of about 140,000 clones in the sample, about 80% were seen once. Comments on this clone: Its target is unknown.

The V gene's germline CDR1 is LGHNT and CDR2 FRNRAP. This CDR3 contains 14 residues. Between the trimmed V and J ends, which lost 7 bases and 6 bases, there was a span of 16 bases. This TCR was recovered from a man in his forties in good health and CMV-seropositive. The sequenced sample was PBMCs. The chain links TRBV12-5 to TRBJ1-5; D remains ambiguous. Here the CDR3 reads CASAFGEGSQPQHF. DNA of the CDR3: TGTGCTAGTGCATTTGGGGAGGGAAGTCAGCCCCAGCATTTT.